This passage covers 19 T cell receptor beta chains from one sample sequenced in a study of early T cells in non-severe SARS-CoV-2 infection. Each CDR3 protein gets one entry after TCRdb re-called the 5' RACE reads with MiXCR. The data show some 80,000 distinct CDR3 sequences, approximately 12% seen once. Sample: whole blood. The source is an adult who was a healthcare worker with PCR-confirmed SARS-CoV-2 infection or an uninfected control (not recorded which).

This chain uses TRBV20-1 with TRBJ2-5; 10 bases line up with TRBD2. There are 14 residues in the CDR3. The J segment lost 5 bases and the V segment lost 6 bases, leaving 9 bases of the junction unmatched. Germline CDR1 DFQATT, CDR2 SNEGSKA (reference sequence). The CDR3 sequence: CSAVKAGGLETQYF. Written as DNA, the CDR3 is TGCAGTGCCGTCAAAGCGGGAGGGTTGGAGACCCAGTACTTC.

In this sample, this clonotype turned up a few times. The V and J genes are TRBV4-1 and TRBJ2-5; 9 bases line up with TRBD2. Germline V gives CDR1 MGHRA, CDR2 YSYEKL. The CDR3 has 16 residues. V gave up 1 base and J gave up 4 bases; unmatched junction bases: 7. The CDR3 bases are TGCGCCAGCAGCCAAGTAGGGCTAGCGGGAAGAGAGACCCAGTACTTC. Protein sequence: CASSQVGLAGRETQYF.

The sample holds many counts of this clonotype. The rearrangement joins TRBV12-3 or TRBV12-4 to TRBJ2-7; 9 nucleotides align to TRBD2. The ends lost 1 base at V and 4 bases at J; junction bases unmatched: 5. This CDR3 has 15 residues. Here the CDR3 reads CASSLVAAGGYEQYF. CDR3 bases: TGTGCCAGCAGTTTAGTAGCGGCGGGAGGGTACGAGCAGTACTTC.

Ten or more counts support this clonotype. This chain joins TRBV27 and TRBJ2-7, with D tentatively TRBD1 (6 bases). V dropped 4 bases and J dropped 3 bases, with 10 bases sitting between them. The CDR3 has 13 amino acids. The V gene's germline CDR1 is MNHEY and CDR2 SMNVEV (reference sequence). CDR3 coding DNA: TGTGCCAGCAGTTGGGGGCCCCTCTACGAGCAGTACTTC. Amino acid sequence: CASSWGPLYEQYF.

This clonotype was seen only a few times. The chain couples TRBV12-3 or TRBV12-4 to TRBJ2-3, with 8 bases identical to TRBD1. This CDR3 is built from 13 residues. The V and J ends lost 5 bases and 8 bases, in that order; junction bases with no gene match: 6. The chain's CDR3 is CASSQTGARTQYF. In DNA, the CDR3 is TGTGCCAGCAGTCAGACAGGGGCTCGTACGCAGTATTTT.

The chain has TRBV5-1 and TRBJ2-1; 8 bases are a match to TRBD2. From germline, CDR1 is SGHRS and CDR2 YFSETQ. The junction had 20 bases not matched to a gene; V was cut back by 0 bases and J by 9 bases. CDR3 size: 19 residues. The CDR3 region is CASSLAGTALAGPLPEQFF. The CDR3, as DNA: TGCGCCAGCAGCTTGGCAGGGACCGCCCTAGCGGGCCCCCTCCCTGAGCAGTTCTTC.

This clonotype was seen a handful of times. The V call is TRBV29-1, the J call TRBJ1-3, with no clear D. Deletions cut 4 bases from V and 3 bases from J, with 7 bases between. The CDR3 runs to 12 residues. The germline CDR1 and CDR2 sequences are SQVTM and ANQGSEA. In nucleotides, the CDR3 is TGCAGCGTTGGTTTCATTGGAAACACCATATATTTT. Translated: CSVGFIGNTIYF.

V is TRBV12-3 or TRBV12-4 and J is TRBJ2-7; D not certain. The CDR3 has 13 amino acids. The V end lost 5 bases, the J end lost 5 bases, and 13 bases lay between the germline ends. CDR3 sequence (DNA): TGTGCCAGCAGTCCTCGGATCCCCCACGAGCAGTACTTC. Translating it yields CASSPRIPHEQYF.

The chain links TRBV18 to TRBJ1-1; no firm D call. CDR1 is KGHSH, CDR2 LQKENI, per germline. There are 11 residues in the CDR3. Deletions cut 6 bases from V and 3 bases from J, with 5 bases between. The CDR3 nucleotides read TGTGCCAGCTCCTCAGACACTGAAGCTTTCTTT. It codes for CASSSDTEAFF.

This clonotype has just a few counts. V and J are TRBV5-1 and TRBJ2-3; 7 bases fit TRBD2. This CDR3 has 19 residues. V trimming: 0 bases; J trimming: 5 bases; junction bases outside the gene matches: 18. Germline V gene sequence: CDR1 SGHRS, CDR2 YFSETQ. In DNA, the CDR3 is TGCGCCAGCAGCTTGGATCCGGGAGGAAGGGGATCGGGGAGAGATACGCAGTATTTT. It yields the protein CASSLDPGGRGSGRDTQYF.

The DNA of the CDR3 is TGTGCCAGCAGCGTAGGCAGCGGGAGGGAAGGCTGGAATGAGCAGTTCTTC. Translated, it gives CASSVGSGREGWNEQFF. The chain has TRBV9 and TRBJ2-1; 10 bases align to TRBD2. V was clipped by 0 bases and J by 7 bases; unmatched bases: 10. The V gene's germline CDR1 is SGDLS and CDR2 YYNGEE. There are 17 residues in the CDR3.

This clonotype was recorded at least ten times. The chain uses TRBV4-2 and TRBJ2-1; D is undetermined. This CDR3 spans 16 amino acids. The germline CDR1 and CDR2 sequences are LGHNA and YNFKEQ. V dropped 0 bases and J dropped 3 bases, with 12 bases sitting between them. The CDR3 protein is CASSQEAPRLYNEQFF. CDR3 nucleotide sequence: TGTGCCAGCAGCCAAGAGGCCCCCAGACTCTACAATGAGCAGTTCTTC.

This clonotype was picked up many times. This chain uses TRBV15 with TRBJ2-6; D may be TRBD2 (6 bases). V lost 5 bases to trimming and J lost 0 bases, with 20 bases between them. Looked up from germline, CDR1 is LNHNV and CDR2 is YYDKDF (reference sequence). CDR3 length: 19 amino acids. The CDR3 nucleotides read TGTGCCACCAGCCGCTACCCGGGGGACGGGGGCTCTGGGGCCAACGTCCTGACTTTC. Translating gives CATSRYPGDGGSGANVLTF.

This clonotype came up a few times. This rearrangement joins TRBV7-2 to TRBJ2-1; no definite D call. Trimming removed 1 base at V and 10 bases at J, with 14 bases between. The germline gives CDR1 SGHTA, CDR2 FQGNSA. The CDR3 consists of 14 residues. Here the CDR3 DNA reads TGTGCCAGCAGCTTAGAACCTGACCGGCGGGAGCAGTTCTTC. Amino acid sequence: CASSLEPDRREQFF.

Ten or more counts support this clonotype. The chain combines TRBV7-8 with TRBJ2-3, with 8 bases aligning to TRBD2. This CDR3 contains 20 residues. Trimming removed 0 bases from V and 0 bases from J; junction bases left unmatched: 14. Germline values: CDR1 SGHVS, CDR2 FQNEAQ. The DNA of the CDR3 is TGTGCCAGCAGCTTAGCAAAACCTGGGACTAGGGGGATTAGCACAGATACGCAGTATTTT. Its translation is CASSLAKPGTRGISTDTQYF.

CDR3 bases: TGTGCCAGCAGGTTGAGGGCTAGCACAGATACGCAGTATTTT. Translated, it gives CASRLRASTDTQYF. The gene calls are TRBV6-6 and TRBJ2-3; perhaps TRBD2 as D (5 bases). The CDR3 has 14 residues. Trimming removed 6 bases from V and 0 bases from J, with 10 bases in between. Germline V gene sequence: CDR1 MNHNY, CDR2 SVGAGI (reference sequence).

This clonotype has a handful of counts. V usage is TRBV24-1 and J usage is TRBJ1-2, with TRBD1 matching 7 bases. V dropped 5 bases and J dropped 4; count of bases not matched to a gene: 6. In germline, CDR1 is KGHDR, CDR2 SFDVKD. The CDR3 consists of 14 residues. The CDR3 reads CATSARQGSYGYTF. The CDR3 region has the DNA TGTGCCACCAGTGCCCGACAGGGAAGCTATGGCTACACCTTC.

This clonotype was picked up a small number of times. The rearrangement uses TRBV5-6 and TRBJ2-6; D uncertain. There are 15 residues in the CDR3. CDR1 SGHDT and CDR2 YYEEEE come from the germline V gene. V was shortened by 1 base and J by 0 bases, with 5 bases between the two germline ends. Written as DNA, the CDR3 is TGTGCCAGCAGCTTGTATGTCTCTGGGGCCAACGTCCTGACTTTC. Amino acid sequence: CASSLYVSGANVLTF.

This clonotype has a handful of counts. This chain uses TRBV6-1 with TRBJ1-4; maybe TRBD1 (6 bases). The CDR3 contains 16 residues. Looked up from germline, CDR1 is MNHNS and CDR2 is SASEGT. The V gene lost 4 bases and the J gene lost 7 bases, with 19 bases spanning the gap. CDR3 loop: CASSAWVGGRGEKLFF. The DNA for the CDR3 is TGTGCCAGCAGTGCCTGGGTAGGGGGGCGAGGTGAAAAACTGTTTTTT.